The 4 T cell receptor beta chains given below trace back to one sample, sequenced in a study of OX40 agonist ivuxolimab in advanced cancers. TCRdb keeps only in-frame clones here, not all; method: immunoSEQ multiplex PCR. The repertoire holds 7,000 or so clones, with under 85% as singletons. The specimen comprised CD4+ or CD8+ T cells sorted from blood, sampled in a trial of the OX40 agonist ivuxolimab. These TCRs come from an adult with an advanced solid tumor such as melanoma, head and neck, liver or kidney cancer.

As to this clone: This sample includes further DNA sequences coding for the same CDR3. The chain links TRBV2 to TRBJ2-5; D gene unclear. The CDR3 has 11 amino acids. V lost 5 bases and J lost 3, with 4 bases in between. Germline V gene sequence: CDR1 SNHLY, CDR2 FYNNEI. The CDR3 DNA sequence: TGTGCCAGCAGTCCAGAAGAGACCCAGTACTTC. This translates into CASSPEETQYF.

This clone occurred once. The rearrangement joins TRBV11-2 to TRBJ2-3, with unresolved D. Trimming shortened V by 5 bases and J by 0 bases, and 9 bases separated the two germline ends. The CDR3 runs to 14 residues. Germline CDR1 SGHAT, CDR2 FQNNGV. CDR3 region: CASSANPSTDTQYF. CDR3 DNA sequence: TGTGCCAGCAGCGCAAACCCTAGCACAGATACGCAGTATTTT.

The chain combines TRBV4-2 with TRBJ2-2, with D possibly matching TRBD1 (6 bases). V shed 4 bases and J shed 4 bases, with 13 bases lying between them. In germline, CDR1 is LGHNA, CDR2 YNFKEQ. The CDR3 covers 15 residues. CDR3 region: CASSLDVGGTGELFF. The CDR3 nucleotides are TGTGCCAGCAGCCTTGATGTAGGGGGCACCGGGGAGCTGTTTTTT.

This clone has a handful of counts. The chain has TRBV15 and TRBJ1-5; D possibly corresponds to TRBD1 (5 bases). The germline V and J ends were trimmed by 3 bases and 1 base, with 10 bases remaining between them. The germline CDR1 and CDR2 sequences are LNHNV and YYDKDF (reference sequence). CDR3 length: 15 amino acids. The CDR3 spells CATSRGGVSNQPQHF. The CDR3 DNA reads TGTGCCACCAGCAGGGGAGGGGTGAGCAATCAGCCCCAGCATTTT.